Included here is one TCR beta chain sequence, with context. What it recognizes is unknown. The data originate from a study of early T cells in non-severe SARS-CoV-2 infection. Study-wide findings and caveats: Anti-spike CD8 responses were favored by VDJdb matching, which missed private and CD4 specificities.

As part of library construction, unique molecular identifiers were attached to individual cDNA molecules. TCRdb passed the 5' RACE reads through MiXCR, listing each CDR3 protein once. This table has some 97,000 distinct CDR3 sequences, 9.5% to 12% appearing once. From germline, CDR1 is SGHNT and CDR2 YENEEA. V lost 5 bases and J lost 5; bases outside the gene matches: 11. This CDR3 spans 17 amino acids. This TCR derives from an adult who was a healthcare worker with PCR-confirmed SARS-CoV-2 infection or an uninfected control (not recorded which). The material sequenced was whole blood, taken at baseline. This chain uses TRBV11-3 with TRBJ2-3; 12 bases match TRBD2. CDR3 residues: CASSLGLAGGPGDTQYF. CDR3 nucleotide sequence: TGTGCCAGCAGCCTGGGGCTAGCGGGAGGGCCGGGAGATACGCAGTATTTT.